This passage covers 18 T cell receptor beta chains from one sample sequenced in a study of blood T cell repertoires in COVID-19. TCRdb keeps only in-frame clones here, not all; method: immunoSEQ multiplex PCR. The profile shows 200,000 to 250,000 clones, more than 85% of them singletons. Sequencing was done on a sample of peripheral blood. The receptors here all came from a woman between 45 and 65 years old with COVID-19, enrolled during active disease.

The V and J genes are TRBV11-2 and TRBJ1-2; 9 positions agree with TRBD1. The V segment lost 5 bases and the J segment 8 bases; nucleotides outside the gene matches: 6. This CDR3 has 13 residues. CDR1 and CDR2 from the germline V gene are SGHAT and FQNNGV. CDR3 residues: CASSTDRGGGYTF. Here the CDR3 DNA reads TGTGCCAGCAGCACTGACAGGGGGGGAGGCTACACCTTC.

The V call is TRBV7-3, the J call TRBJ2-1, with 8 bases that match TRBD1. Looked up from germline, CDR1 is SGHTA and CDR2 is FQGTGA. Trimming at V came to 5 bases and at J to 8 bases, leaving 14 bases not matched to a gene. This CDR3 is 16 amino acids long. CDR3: CASSRTTGGIADEQFF. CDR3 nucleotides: TGTGCCAGCAGCCGTACCACAGGGGGTATCGCCGATGAGCAGTTCTTC.

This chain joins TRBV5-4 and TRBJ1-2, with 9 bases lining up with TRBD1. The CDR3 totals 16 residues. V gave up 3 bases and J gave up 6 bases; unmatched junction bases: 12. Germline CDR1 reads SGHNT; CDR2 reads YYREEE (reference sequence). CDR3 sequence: CASSYRDRDREDGYTF. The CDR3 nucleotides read TGTGCCAGCAGCTACCGTGACAGGGACAGGGAAGATGGCTACACCTTC.

CDR3 residues: CASSFQTGSFNQPQHF. In DNA, the CDR3 is TGTGCCAGCAGCTTTCAGACAGGTAGTTTCAATCAGCCCCAGCATTTT. The chain couples TRBV5-6 to TRBJ1-5; a weak D match, TRBD1 (6 bases). Germline V gene sequence: CDR1 SGHDT, CDR2 YYEEEE. This CDR3 has 16 residues. V lost 2 bases and J lost 3, with 15 bases in between.

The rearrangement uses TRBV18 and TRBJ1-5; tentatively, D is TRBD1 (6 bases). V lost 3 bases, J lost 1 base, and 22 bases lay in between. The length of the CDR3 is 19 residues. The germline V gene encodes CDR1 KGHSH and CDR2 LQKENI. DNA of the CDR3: TGTGCCAGCTCACCTACCGACAGGTGGCTTAAACTGAGCAATCAGCCCCAGCATTTT. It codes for CASSPTDRWLKLSNQPQHF. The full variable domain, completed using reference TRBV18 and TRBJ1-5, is NAGVMQNPRHLVRRRGQEARLRCSPMKGHSHVYWYRQLPEEGLKFMVYLQKENIIDESGMPKERFSAEFPKEGPSILRIQQVVRGDSAAYFCASSPTDRWLKLSNQPQHFGDGTRLSIL.

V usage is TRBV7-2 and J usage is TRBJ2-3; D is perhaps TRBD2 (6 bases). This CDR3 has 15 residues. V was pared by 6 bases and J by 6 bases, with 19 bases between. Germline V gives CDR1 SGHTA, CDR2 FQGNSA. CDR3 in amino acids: CASSPAGPVPDTQYF. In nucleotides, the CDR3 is TGTGCCAGCAGTCCGGCGGGGCCGGTCCCGGATACGCAGTATTTT.

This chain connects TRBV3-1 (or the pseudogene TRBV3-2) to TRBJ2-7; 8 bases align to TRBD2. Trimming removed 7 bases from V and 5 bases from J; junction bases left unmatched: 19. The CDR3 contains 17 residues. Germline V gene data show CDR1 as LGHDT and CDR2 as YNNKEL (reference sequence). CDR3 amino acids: CASKPLSGAGGPNEQYV. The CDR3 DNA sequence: TGTGCCAGCAAACCGCTCTCCGGGGCGGGGGGCCCCAACGAGCAGTACGTC.

CDR3 loop: CASSPGQRRNYGYTF. CDR3 nucleotide sequence: TGTGCCAGCAGCCCCGGACAGAGACGTAACTATGGCTACACCTTC. J is TRBJ1-2 and V is TRBV7-2, with a tentative D call TRBD1 (6 bases). The CDR3 is made up of 15 amino acids. CDR1 and CDR2 (germline): SGHTA, FQGNSA. Deletions cut 5 bases from V and 1 base from J, with 14 bases between. The full variable domain, in which reference TRBV7-2 and TRBJ1-2 provide the parts outside the CDR3, is GAGVSQSPSNKVTEKGKDVELRCDPISGHTALYWYRQSLGQGLEFLIYFQGNSAPDKSGLPSDRFSAERTGGSVSTLTIQRTQQEDSAVYLCASSPGQRRNYGYTFGSGTRLTVV.

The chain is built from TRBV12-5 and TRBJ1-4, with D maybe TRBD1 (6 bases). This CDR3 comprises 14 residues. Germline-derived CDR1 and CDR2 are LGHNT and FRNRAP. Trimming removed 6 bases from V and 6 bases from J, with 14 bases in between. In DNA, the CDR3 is TGTGCTAGTGGACAGGGTTTTAGGGATGAAAAACTGTTTTTT. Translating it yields CASGQGFRDEKLFF.

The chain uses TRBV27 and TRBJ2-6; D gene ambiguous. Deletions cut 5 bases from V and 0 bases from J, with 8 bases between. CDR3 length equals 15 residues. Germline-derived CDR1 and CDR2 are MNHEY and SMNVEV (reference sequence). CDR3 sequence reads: CASSPYSSGANVLTF. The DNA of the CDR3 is TGTGCCAGCAGTCCTTACAGCTCTGGGGCCAACGTCCTGACTTTC.

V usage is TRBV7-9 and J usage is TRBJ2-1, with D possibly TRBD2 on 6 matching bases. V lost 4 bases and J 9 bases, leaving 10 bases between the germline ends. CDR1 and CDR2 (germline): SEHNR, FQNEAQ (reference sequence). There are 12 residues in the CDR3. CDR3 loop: CASSSDYTEQFF. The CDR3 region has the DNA TGTGCCAGCAGCTCGGACTATACTGAGCAGTTCTTC.

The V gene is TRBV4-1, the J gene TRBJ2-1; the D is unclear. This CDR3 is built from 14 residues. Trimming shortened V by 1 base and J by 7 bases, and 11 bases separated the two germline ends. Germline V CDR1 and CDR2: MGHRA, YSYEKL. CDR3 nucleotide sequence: TGCGCCAGCAGCCAAGGGTATTCACAGAATGAGCAGTTCTTC. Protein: CASSQGYSQNEQFF.

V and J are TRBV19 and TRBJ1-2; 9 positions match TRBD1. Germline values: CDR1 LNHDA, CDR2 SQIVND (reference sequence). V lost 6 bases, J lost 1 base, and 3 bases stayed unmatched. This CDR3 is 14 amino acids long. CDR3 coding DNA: TGTGCCAGTAGAAGACAGGGGGTTAACTATGGCTACACCTTC. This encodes CASRRQGVNYGYTF. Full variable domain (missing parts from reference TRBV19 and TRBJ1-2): DGGITQSPKYLFRKEGQNVTLSCEQNLNHDAMYWYRQDPGQGLRLIYYSQIVNDFQKGDIAEGYSVSREKKESFPLTVTSAQKNPTAFYLCASRRQGVNYGYTFGSGTRLTVV.

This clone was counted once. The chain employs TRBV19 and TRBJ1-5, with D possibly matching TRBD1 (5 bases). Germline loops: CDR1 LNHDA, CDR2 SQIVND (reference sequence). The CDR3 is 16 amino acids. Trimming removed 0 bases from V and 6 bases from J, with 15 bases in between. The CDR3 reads CASSIDQGRSGQPQHF. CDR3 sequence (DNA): TGTGCCAGTAGTATAGATCAGGGCAGATCCGGTCAGCCCCAGCATTTT.

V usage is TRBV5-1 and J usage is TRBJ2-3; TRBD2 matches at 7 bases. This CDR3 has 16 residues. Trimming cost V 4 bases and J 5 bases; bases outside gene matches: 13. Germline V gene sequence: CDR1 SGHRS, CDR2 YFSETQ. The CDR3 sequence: CASSPRGGGGGDTQYF. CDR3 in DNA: TGCGCCAGCAGCCCTCGGGGAGGCGGGGGTGGAGATACGCAGTATTTT.

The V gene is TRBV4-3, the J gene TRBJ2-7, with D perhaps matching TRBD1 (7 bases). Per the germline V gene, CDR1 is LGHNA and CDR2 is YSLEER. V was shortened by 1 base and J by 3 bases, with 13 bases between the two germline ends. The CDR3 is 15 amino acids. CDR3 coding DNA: TGCGCCAGCAGCCAAGGCCAGGGGGAGGTCTACGAGCAGTACTTC. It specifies CASSQGQGEVYEQYF.

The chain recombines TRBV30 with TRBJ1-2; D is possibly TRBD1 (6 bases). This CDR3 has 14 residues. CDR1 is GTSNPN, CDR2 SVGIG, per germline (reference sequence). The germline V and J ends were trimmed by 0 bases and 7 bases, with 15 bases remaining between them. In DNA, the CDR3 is TGTGCCTGGAGTGTATACAGGGAGAAATTTGGCTACACCTTC. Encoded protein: CAWSVYREKFGYTF.

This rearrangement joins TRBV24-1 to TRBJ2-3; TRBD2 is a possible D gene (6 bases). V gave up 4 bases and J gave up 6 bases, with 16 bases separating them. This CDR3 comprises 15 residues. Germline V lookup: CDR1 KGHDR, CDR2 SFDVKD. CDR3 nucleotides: TGTGCCACCAGTGACCCACGGGACTCCTGGGATACGCAGTATTTT. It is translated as CATSDPRDSWDTQYF.